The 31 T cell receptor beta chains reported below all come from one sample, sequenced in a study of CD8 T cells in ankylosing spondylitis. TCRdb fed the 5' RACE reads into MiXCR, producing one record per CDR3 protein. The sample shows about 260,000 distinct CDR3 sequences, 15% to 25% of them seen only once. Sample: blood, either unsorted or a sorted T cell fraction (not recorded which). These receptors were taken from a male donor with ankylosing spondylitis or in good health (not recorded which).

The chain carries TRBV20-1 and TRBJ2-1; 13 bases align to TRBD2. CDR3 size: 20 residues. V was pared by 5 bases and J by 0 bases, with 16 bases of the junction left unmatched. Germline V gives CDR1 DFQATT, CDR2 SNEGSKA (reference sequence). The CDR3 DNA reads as TGCAGTGCTCCAACCCTCGGGGGACTAGCGGGGACTAGCTCCTACAATGAGCAGTTCTTC. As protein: CSAPTLGGLAGTSSYNEQFF.

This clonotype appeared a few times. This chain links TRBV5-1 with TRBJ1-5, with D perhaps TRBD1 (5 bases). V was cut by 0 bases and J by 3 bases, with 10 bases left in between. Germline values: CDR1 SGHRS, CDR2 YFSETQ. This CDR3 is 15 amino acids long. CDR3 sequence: CASSLVSGPNQPQHF. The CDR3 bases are TGCGCCAGCAGCTTGGTCTCAGGGCCCAATCAGCCCCAGCATTTT. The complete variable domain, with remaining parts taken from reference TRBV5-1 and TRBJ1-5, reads KAGVTQTPRYLIKTRGQQVTLSCSPISGHRSVSWYQQTPGQGLQFLFEYFSETQRNKGNFPGRFSGRQFSNSRSEMNVSTLELGDSALYLCASSLVSGPNQPQHFGDGTRLSIL.

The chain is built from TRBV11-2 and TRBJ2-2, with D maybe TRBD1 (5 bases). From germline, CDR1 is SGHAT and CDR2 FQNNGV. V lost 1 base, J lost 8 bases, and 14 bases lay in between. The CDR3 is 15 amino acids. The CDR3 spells CASSLGWTTGGELFF. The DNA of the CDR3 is TGTGCCAGCAGCTTAGGGTGGACCACAGGAGGGGAGCTGTTTTTT.

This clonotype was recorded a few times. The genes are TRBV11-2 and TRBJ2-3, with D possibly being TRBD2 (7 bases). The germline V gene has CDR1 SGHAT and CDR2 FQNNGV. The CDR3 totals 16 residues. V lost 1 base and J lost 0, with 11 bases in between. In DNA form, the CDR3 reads TGTGCCAGCAGCTTAGCGGGGGGCACTAGCACAGATACGCAGTATTTT. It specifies CASSLAGGTSTDTQYF.

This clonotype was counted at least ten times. The CDR3 region has the DNA TGTGCCAGCAGCCTCAAAACCGGGACAGGGAGTAGTTGGACTAATGAAAAACTGTTTTTT. As protein: CASSLKTGTGSSWTNEKLFF. The chain combines TRBV7-6 with TRBJ1-4; 9 bases match TRBD1. CDR3 length equals 20 residues. With V trimmed by 5 bases and J by 2 bases, 18 bases remained unmatched. Germline loops: CDR1 SGHVS, CDR2 FNYEAQ. The full variable domain, in which reference TRBV7-6 and TRBJ1-4 provide the parts outside the CDR3, is GAGVSQSPRYKVTKRGQDVALRCDPISGHVSLYWYRQALGQGPEFLTYFNYEAQQDKSGLPNDRFSAERPEGSISTLTIQRTEQRDSAMYRCASSLKTGTGSSWTNEKLFFGSGTQLSVL.

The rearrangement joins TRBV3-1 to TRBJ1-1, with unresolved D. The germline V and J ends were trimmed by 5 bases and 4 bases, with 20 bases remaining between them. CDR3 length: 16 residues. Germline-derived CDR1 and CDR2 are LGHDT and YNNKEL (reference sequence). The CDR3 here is CASSKRAPSLSTEAFF. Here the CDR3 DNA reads TGTGCCAGCAGCAAAAGGGCCCCCAGCCTTAGCACTGAAGCTTTCTTT.

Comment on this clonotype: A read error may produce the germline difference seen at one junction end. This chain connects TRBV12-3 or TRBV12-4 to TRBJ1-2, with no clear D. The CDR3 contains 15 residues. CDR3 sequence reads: CASSLDPDGSYGYTF. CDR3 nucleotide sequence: TGTGCCAGCAGCTTAGACCCGGACGGATCCTATGGCTACACCTTC.

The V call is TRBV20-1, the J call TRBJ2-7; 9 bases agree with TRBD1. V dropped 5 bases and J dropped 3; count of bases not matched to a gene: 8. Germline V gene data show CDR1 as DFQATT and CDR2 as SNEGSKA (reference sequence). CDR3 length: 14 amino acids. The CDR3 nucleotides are TGCAGTGCTCAAACAGGGGGCACTTTCTACGAGCAGTACGTC. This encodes CSAQTGGTFYEQYV.

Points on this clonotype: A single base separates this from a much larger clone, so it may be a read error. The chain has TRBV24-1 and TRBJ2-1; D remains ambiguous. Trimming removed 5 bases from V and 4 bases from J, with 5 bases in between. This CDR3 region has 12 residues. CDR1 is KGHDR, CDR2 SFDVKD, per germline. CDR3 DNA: TGTGCCACCAGTGCAGAATACAATGAGCAGTTCTTC. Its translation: CATSAEYNEQFF.

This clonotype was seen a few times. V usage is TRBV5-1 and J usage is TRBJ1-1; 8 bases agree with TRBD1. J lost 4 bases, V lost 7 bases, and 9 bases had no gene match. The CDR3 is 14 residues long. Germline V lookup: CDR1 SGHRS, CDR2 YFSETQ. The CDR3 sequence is CASALTGAGTEAFF. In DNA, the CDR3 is TGCGCCAGCGCCCTGACAGGGGCGGGCACTGAAGCTTTCTTT.

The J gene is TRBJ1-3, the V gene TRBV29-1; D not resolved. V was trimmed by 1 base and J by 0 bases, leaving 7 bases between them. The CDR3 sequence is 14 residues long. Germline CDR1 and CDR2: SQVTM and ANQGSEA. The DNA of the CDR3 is TGCAGCGTTGAAGTGAGGAGCTCTGGAAACACCATATATTTT. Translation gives CSVEVRSSGNTIYF.

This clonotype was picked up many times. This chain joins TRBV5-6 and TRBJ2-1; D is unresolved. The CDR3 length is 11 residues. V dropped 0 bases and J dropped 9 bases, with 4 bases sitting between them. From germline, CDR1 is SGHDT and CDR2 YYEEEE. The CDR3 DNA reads TGTGCCAGCAGCTTGGAAGGTGAGCAGTTCTTC. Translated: CASSLEGEQFF.

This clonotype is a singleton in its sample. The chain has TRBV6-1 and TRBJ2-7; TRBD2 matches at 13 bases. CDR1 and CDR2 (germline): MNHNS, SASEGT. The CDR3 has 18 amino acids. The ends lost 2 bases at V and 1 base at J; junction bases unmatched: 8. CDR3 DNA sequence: TGTGCCAGCAGTGAAAGGATCCCGGGACTAGCGGGGTCCTACGAGCAGTACGTC. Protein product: CASSERIPGLAGSYEQYV.

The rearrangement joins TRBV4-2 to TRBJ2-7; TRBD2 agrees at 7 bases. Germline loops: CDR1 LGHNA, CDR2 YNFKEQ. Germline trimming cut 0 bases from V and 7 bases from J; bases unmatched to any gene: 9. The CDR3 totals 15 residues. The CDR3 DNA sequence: TGTGCCAGCAGCCAAGATCCTAGCGGAACCGAAGAGCAGTACGTC. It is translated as CASSQDPSGTEEQYV.

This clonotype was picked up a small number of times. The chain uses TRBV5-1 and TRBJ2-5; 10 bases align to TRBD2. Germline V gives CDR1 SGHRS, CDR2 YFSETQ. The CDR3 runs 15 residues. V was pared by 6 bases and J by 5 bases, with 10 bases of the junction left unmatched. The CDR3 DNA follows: TGCGCCAGCATCGCCTCTAGCGGGAGTACCGAGACCCAGTACTTC. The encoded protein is CASIASSGSTETQYF.

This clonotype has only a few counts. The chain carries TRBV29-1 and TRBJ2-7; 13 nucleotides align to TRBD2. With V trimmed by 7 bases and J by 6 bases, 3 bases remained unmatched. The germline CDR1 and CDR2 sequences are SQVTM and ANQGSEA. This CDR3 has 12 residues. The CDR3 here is CSGGLAGTEQYV. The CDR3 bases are TGCAGCGGGGGACTAGCGGGAACCGAGCAGTACGTC.

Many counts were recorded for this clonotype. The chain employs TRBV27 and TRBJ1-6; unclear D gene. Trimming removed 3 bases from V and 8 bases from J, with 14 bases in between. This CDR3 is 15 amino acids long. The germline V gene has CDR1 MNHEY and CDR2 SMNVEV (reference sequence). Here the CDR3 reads CASSLIRAGDSPLHF. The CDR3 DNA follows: TGTGCCAGCAGTTTGATACGGGCCGGGGATTCACCCCTCCACTTT.

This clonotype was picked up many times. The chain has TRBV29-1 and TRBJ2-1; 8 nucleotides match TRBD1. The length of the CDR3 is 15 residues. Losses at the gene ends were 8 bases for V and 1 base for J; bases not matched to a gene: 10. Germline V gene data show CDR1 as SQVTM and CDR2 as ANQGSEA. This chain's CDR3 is CSSQTGATSYNEQFF. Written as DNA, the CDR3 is TGCAGCTCTCAGACAGGGGCGACATCCTACAATGAGCAGTTCTTC.

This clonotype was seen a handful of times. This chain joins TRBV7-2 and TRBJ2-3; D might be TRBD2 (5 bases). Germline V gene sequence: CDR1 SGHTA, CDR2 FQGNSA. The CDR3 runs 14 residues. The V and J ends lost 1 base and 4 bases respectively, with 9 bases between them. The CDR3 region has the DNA TGTGCCAGCAGCTTAGGGACTGGGGCAGATACGCAGTATTTT. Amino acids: CASSLGTGADTQYF.

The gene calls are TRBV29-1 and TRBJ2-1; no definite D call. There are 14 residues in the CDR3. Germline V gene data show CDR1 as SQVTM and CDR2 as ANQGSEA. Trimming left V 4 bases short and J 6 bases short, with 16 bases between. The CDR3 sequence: CSVVLGFVPNEQFF. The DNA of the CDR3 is TGCAGCGTTGTTCTGGGTTTTGTTCCCAATGAGCAGTTCTTC.

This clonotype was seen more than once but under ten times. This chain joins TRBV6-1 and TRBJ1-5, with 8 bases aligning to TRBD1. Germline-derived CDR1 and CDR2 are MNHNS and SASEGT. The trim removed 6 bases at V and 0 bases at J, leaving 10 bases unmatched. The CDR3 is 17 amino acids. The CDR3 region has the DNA TGTGCCAGCAGCTGGGGAACAGGGGGTAATAGCAATCAGCCCCAGCATTTT. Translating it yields CASSWGTGGNSNQPQHF.

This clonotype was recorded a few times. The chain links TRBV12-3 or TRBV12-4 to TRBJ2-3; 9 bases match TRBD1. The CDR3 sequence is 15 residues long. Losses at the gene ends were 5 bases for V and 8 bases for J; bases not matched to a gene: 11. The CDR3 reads CASSHSGTGRATQYF. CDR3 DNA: TGTGCCAGCAGTCACTCCGGGACAGGGCGAGCTACGCAGTATTTT.

This CDR3 reads CASSFEGRGNQPQHF. DNA for the CDR3: TGTGCCAGCAGTTTCGAGGGACGGGGCAATCAGCCCCAGCATTTT. The rearrangement links TRBV27 to TRBJ1-5, with a possible D match to TRBD1 (5 bases). V lost 3 bases and J lost 2, with 11 bases in between. Germline V lookup: CDR1 MNHEY, CDR2 SMNVEV (reference sequence). The CDR3 runs 15 residues.

In DNA, the CDR3 is TGTGCCAGCTCTCCCAGCCTTGGGAACTATGGCTACACCTTC. Translated, it gives CASSPSLGNYGYTF. V usage is TRBV18 and J usage is TRBJ1-2; D unresolved. Germline loops: CDR1 KGHSH, CDR2 LQKENI. The CDR3 contains 14 residues. V lost 6 bases to trimming and J lost 2 bases, with 13 bases between them.

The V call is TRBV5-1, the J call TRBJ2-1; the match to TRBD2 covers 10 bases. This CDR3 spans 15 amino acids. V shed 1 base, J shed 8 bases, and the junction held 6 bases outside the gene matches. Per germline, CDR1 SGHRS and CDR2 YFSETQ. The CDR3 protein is CASSLSGRAVHEQFF. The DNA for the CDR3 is TGCGCCAGCAGCTTGAGCGGGAGGGCCGTCCATGAGCAGTTCTTC.

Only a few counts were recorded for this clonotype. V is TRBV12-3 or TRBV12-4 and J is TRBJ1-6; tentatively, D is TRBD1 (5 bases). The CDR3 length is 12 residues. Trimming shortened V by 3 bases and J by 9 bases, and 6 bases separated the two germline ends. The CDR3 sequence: CASSFQGSPLHF. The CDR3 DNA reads TGTGCCAGCAGTTTTCAGGGTTCACCCCTCCACTTT.

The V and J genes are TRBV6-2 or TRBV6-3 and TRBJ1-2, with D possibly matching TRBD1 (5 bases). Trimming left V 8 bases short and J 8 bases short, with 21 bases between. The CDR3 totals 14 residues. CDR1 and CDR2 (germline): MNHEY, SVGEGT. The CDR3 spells CASGPGSGLPGYTF. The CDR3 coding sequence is TGTGCCAGCGGGCCTGGGTCGGGACTACCCGGCTACACCTTC.

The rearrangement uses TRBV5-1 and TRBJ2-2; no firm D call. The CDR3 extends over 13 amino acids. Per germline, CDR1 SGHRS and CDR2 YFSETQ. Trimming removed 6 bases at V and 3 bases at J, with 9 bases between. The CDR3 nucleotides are TGCGCCAGCACCTCAAGGGACACCGGGGAGCTGTTTTTT. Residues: CASTSRDTGELFF.

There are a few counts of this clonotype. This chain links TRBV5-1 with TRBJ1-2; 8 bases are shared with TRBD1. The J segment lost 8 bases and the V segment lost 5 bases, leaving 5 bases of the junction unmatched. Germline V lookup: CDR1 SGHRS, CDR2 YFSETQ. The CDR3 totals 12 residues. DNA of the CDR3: TGCGCCAGCAGGGACAGGGATGGAGGCTACACCTTC. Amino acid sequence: CASRDRDGGYTF.

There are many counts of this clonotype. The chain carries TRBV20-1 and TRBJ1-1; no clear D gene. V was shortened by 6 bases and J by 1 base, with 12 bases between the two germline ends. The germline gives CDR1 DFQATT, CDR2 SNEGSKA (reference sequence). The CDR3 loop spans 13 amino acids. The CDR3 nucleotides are TGCAGTGCGGTTCGGGCCTCGAACACTGAAGCTTTCTTT. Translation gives CSAVRASNTEAFF.

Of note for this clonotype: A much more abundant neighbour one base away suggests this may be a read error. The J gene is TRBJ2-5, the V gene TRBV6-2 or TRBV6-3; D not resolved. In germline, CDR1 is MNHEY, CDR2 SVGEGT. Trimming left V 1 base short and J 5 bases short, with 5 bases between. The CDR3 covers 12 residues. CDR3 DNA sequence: TGTGCCAGCAGTTACTTTGAGGAGACCCAGTACTTC. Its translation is CASSYFEETQYF.